The rows below give T cell receptor beta chains drawn from one sample of a study of vaccination effects on CD4 cells after COVID-19. The antigens these receptors bind are not known. The protocol was immunoSEQ multiplex PCR, while the TCRdb copy is restricted to in-frame clones and leaves out a portion. The data hold roughly 25,000 clones, with around 73% observed a single time. The source was CD4+ T cells from PBMCs cultured with SARS-CoV-2 spike peptides, collected before COVID-19 vaccination. The receptors here all came from a human donor who received a COVID-19 vaccine. Each CDR3 is given with its conserved first and last residue. The D gene is left open where the match is weak. Expanded clones get a size class; other rows say once, few or many, or leave the size out.

d_call: .
j_call: TRBJ2-5
clone_size: .
v_call: TRBV5-1
cdr3_aa: CASSSTGGTETQYF
cdr3_nt: TGCGCCAGCAGCTCAACGGGCGGAACTGAGACCCAGTACTTC

d_call: TRBD1
j_call: TRBJ1-1
clone_size: .
v_call: TRBV20-1
cdr3_aa: CSARAGDSLRF
cdr3_nt: TGCAGTGCTAGGGCGGGGGACAGCCTCCGATTT

d_call: TRBD2
j_call: TRBJ2-1
clone_size: .
v_call: TRBV19
cdr3_aa: CASSDPGLAGREQFF
cdr3_nt: TGTGCCAGTAGCGACCCCGGACTAGCGGGCCGGGAGCAGTTCTTC

d_call: TRBD2
j_call: TRBJ2-1
clone_size: .
v_call: TRBV5-1
cdr3_aa: CASSLDGSGGAVLF
cdr3_nt: TGCGCCAGCAGCTTGGATGGTAGCGGGGGGGCCGTACTCTTC

d_call: .
j_call: TRBJ2-7
clone_size: .
v_call: TRBV9
cdr3_aa: CASSKEASGAAYEQYF
cdr3_nt: TGTGCCAGCAGCAAAGAGGCGTCGGGGGCCGCCTACGAGCAGTACTTC

d_call: .
j_call: TRBJ1-6
clone_size: .
v_call: TRBV25-1
cdr3_aa: CASSEYAQGSNSPLHF
cdr3_nt: TGTGCCAGCAGTGAATACGCCCAGGGGAGTAATTCACCCCTCCACTTT

d_call: .
j_call: TRBJ2-5
clone_size: .
v_call: TRBV6-6
cdr3_aa: CASSDSGSQETQYF
cdr3_nt: TGTGCCAGCAGTGATAGCGGCTCCCAAGAGACCCAGTACTTC

d_call: .
j_call: TRBJ2-5
clone_size: .
v_call: TRBV6-5
cdr3_aa: CASSTPRGQYF
cdr3_nt: TGTGCCAGCAGCACTCCTCGCGGCCAGTACTTC

d_call: TRBD1
j_call: TRBJ1-2
clone_size: few
v_call: TRBV19
cdr3_aa: CASAFTGVNGYTF
cdr3_nt: TGTGCCAGTGCCTTTACAGGGGTAAATGGCTACACCTTC

d_call: TRBD1
j_call: TRBJ1-1
clone_size: .
v_call: TRBV10-1
cdr3_aa: CASSELSRGAEAFF
cdr3_nt: TGCGCCAGCAGTGAGCTCAGCAGGGGGGCTGAAGCTTTCTTT

d_call: .
j_call: TRBJ1-2
clone_size: .
v_call: TRBV12-3/TRBV12-4
cdr3_aa: CASSLAGPYGYTF
cdr3_nt: TGTGCCAGCAGTTTAGCGGGGCCATATGGCTACACCTTC

d_call: .
j_call: TRBJ1-6
clone_size: .
v_call: TRBV7-9
cdr3_aa: CASSSDGNNSPLHF
cdr3_nt: TGTGCCAGCAGCTCCGACGGCAATAATTCACCCCTCCACTTT

d_call: .
j_call: TRBJ1-2
clone_size: .
v_call: TRBV7-2
cdr3_aa: CASSLYGVRNGYTF
cdr3_nt: TGTGCCAGCAGCTTATATGGGGTGCGGAATGGCTACACCTTC

d_call: .
j_call: TRBJ1-1
clone_size: few
v_call: TRBV3-1/TRBV3-2
cdr3_aa: CASSFREGDTEAFF
cdr3_nt: TGTGCCAGCAGCTTCAGGGAAGGGGACACTGAAGCTTTCTTT

d_call: .
j_call: TRBJ2-7
clone_size: .
v_call: TRBV3-1/TRBV3-2
cdr3_aa: CASSQDVWGAFGYEQYF
cdr3_nt: TGTGCCAGCAGCCAAGATGTTTGGGGGGCTTTCGGTTACGAGCAGTACTTC

d_call: TRBD1
j_call: TRBJ1-2
clone_size: .
v_call: TRBV6-1
cdr3_aa: CASSEHRGDYGYTF
cdr3_nt: TGTGCCAGCAGTGAACACAGGGGAGACTATGGCTACACCTTC

d_call: TRBD1
j_call: TRBJ2-5
clone_size: .
v_call: TRBV19
cdr3_aa: CASSTMDRGMKKETQYF
cdr3_nt: TGTGCCAGTAGTACTATGGACAGGGGGATGAAAAAAGAGACCCAGTACTTC

d_call: TRBD2
j_call: TRBJ2-1
clone_size: .
v_call: TRBV4-2
cdr3_aa: CASSQDGTSLDEQFF
cdr3_nt: TGTGCCAGCAGCCAAGACGGGACTAGCCTTGATGAGCAGTTCTTC

d_call: .
j_call: TRBJ2-7
clone_size: few
v_call: TRBV2
cdr3_aa: CASSGTALGAYEQYF
cdr3_nt: TGTGCCAGCAGTGGGACCGCCCTGGGGGCCTACGAGCAGTACTTC

d_call: .
j_call: TRBJ1-1
clone_size: .
v_call: TRBV3-1/TRBV3-2
cdr3_aa: CASSQGTIRGNTEAFF
cdr3_nt: TGTGCCAGCAGCCAAGGTACCATCAGGGGGAACACTGAAGCTTTCTTT

d_call: .
j_call: TRBJ1-2
clone_size: .
v_call: TRBV12-3/TRBV12-4
cdr3_aa: CASTNRRGYTF
cdr3_nt: TGTGCCAGCACTAATCGTAGAGGCTACACCTTC

d_call: TRBD2
j_call: TRBJ2-3
clone_size: .
v_call: TRBV7-9
cdr3_aa: CASSPKRGGRQDTQYF
cdr3_nt: TGTGCCAGCAGCCCCAAGCGGGGGGGTCGCCAAGATACGCAGTATTTT

d_call: .
j_call: TRBJ2-7
clone_size: few
v_call: TRBV27
cdr3_aa: CASSLYRDTLTYEQYF
cdr3_nt: TGTGCCAGCAGTTTATACCGGGACACGTTAACCTACGAGCAGTACTTC

d_call: .
j_call: TRBJ2-7
clone_size: .
v_call: TRBV19
cdr3_aa: CASSIEFRGRYEQYF
cdr3_nt: TGTGCCAGTAGTATAGAGTTCCGGGGTCGGTACGAGCAGTACTTC

d_call: TRBD1
j_call: TRBJ1-6
clone_size: .
v_call: TRBV15
cdr3_aa: CATSRGQGFMRTLHF
cdr3_nt: TGTGCCACCAGCAGGGGACAGGGGTTCATGAGGACCCTCCACTTT

d_call: .
j_call: TRBJ2-7
clone_size: .
v_call: TRBV6-5
cdr3_aa: CASKFGGSNSYEQYF
cdr3_nt: TGTGCCAGCAAATTTGGGGGGTCAAACTCCTACGAGCAGTACTTC

d_call: .
j_call: TRBJ2-2
clone_size: .
v_call: TRBV4-2
cdr3_aa: CASSQDLNQAGELFF
cdr3_nt: TGTGCCAGCAGCCAAGATTTAAATCAAGCCGGGGAGCTGTTTTTT

d_call: TRBD1
j_call: TRBJ1-5
clone_size: .
v_call: TRBV19
cdr3_aa: CASSRQGGHQPQHF
cdr3_nt: TGTGCCAGTAGTCGACAGGGTGGGCATCAGCCCCAGCATTTT

d_call: .
j_call: TRBJ1-4
clone_size: .
v_call: TRBV3-1/TRBV3-2
cdr3_aa: CASSQDAGMGEKLFF
cdr3_nt: TGTGCCAGCAGCCAAGACGCAGGGATGGGTGAAAAACTGTTTTTT

d_call: .
j_call: TRBJ2-7
clone_size: .
v_call: TRBV18
cdr3_aa: CASSPSSYEQYF
cdr3_nt: TGTGCCAGCTCCCCAAGCTCCTACGAGCAGTACTTC

d_call: .
j_call: TRBJ1-2
clone_size: .
v_call: TRBV7-6
cdr3_aa: CASSLDGPGTLPGYTF
cdr3_nt: TGTGCCAGCAGCTTAGACGGTCCGGGGACCTTACCTGGCTACACCTTC

d_call: TRBD1
j_call: TRBJ1-4
clone_size: .
v_call: TRBV7-9
cdr3_aa: CASSQDRGREKLFF
cdr3_nt: TGTGCCAGCAGCCAAGACAGGGGACGTGAAAAACTGTTTTTT